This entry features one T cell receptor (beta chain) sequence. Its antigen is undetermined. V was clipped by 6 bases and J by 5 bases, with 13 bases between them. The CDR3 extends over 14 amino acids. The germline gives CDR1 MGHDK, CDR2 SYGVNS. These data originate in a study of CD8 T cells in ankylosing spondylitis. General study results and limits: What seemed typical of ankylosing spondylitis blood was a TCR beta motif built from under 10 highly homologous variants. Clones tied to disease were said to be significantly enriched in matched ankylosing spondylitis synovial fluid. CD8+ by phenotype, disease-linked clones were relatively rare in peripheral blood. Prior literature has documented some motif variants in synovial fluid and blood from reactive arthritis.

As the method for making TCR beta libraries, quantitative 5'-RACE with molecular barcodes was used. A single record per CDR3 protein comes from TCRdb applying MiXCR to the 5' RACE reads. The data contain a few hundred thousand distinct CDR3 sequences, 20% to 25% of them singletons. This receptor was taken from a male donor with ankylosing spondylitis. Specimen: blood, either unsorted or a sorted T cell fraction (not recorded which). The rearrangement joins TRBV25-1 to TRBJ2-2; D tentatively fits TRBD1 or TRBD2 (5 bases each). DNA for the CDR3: TGTGCCAGCAGGAGGGGATACGGAACCGGGGAGCTGTTTTTT. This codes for CASRRGYGTGELFF.